The source of this T cell receptor beta chain is a study of blood T cell repertoires in COVID-19. Turning to the study itself: From T cells, B-cell-depleted T cells, or PBMCs came the material, which was cDNA or gDNA.

TCRdb's table, derived via immunoSEQ multiplex PCR, lists solely in-frame clones and lacks some. The sample records more than 200,000 clones, around nine tenths being singletons. The germline gives CDR1 SGHNT, CDR2 YYREEE (reference sequence). The CDR3 extends over 19 amino acids. Trimming at V came to 5 bases and at J to 0 bases, leaving 16 bases not matched to a gene. This rearrangement joins TRBV5-4 to TRBJ1-1; TRBD1 matches at 10 bases. The sample comprised PBMCs or T cells enriched from blood (not recorded which). This receptor was identified in a woman in her late teens or twenties who had recovered from COVID-19. The CDR3 DNA follows: TGTGCCAGCAGACCCTTGAGGCCCGGACAGGGGGTGTTGAACACTGAAGCTTTCTTT. This codes for CASRPLRPGQGVLNTEAFF.